The clone carrying this T cell receptor (beta chain) was detected a few times. This specimen comes from a study of blood T cell repertoires in COVID-19. Overall study context: Material from acute and convalescent COVID-19 was sourced from the United States, Italy and Spain. Sources were T cells, B-cell-depleted T cells, or PBMCs; the material itself was cDNA or gDNA.

Study processing details: Amplifying reference gene primers gave estimates of nucleated cell counts. Repertoires were generated with immunoSEQ multiplex PCR, while TCRdb's copy carries only in-frame clones and drops some. D and trimming were read from the DNA, whereas the V and J calls and clone size are those reported in that table. The sample lists around 300,000 clones, 83% occurring once. With V trimmed by 3 bases and J by 7 bases, 3 bases remained unmatched. This CDR3 comprises 13 residues. The germline V gene encodes CDR1 KGHSH and CDR2 LQKENI. The chain is built from TRBV18 and TRBJ2-1; 7 bases match TRBD2. The receptor was derived from a woman in her fifties or sixties who had recovered from COVID-19. The sequenced sample consisted of peripheral blood. CDR3 protein: CASSPSSGNEQFF. The CDR3 nucleotides are TGTGCCAGCTCACCGAGTAGCGGGAATGAGCAGTTCTTC.